This entry lists 22 T cell receptor beta chains sequenced from one sample in a study of cytomegalovirus exposure and HLA in healthy donors. Vbeta (60) and Jbeta (13) primers were used in the PCR. Produced via immunoSEQ multiplex PCR; TCRdb's table is partial and in-frame only. The sample has about 130,000 clones; approximately 81% are singletons. Sequences were obtained from PBMCs. These receptors were obtained from a young man in good health and CMV-seronegative.

The chain combines TRBV11-3 with TRBJ2-1; 14 bases match TRBD2. V was pared by 8 bases and J by 9 bases, with 15 bases of the junction left unmatched. CDR1 is SGHNT and CDR2 is YENEEA in the germline V gene. This CDR3 region has 17 residues. The DNA for the CDR3 is TGTGCCAGCTGTCGGGACTCCGGGACTAGCGGGAGCGGTGAGCAGTTCTTC. Its translation is CASCRDSGTSGSGEQFF.

CDR3 sequence reads: CASSPPGTGSLLGAFF. CDR3 coding DNA: TGCGCCAGCAGCCCGCCCGGGACAGGCTCGTTGCTCGGGGCTTTCTTT. The chain couples TRBV4-1 to TRBJ1-1, with TRBD1 matching over 8 bases. The CDR3 has 16 amino acids. After removal of 4 bases from V and 11 bases from J, the junction contained 18 bases not matched to a gene. CDR1 is MGHRA, CDR2 YSYEKL, per germline.

J is TRBJ1-4 and V is TRBV25-1, with TRBD1 identical over 8 bases. The CDR3 sequence is 14 residues long. The J segment lost 8 bases and the V segment lost 3 bases, leaving 5 bases of the junction unmatched. Germline lookup yields CDR1 MGHDK and CDR2 SYGVNS. CDR3 loop: CASSDWDRLEKLFF. Written as DNA, the CDR3 is TGTGCCAGCAGTGATTGGGACAGGTTAGAAAAACTGTTTTTT. Combining the CDR3 with reference TRBV25-1 and TRBJ1-4 gives the whole variable domain EADIYQTPRYLVIGTGKKITLECSQTMGHDKMYWYQQDPGMELHLIHYSYGVNSTEKGDLSSESTVSRIRTEHFPLTLESARPSHTSQYLCASSDWDRLEKLFFGSGTQLSVL.

J is TRBJ1-5 and V is TRBV4-1; possibly TRBD1 for D (6 bases). This CDR3 comprises 16 residues. Germline CDR1 MGHRA, CDR2 YSYEKL. With 1 base removed from V and 3 bases from J, the gap between germline ends came to 13 bases. The CDR3 region has the DNA TGCGCCAGCAGCCAAGTCTCTGGACAGAACAATCAGCCCCAGCATTTT. Translation: CASSQVSGQNNQPQHF.

The chain joins TRBV13 to TRBJ2-5; 7 nucleotides line up with TRBD1. Germline values: CDR1 PRHDT, CDR2 FYEKMQ (reference sequence). The CDR3 runs 14 residues. The V segment lost 4 bases and the J segment 1 base; nucleotides outside the gene matches: 3. DNA for the CDR3: TGTGCCAGCAGCTACCGGGACAGCCAAGAGACCCAGTACTTC. This sequence encodes CASSYRDSQETQYF.

Notes on this clone: The CDR3 does not end in the conserved phenylalanine or tryptophan, so this is likely a read error. Because the CDR3's place on the DNA is in doubt, the DNA is left out and the CDR3 is given as listed by TCRdb. This chain links TRBV6-5 with TRBJ1-5; TRBD1, the D gene given by the table, was not confirmed from the DNA. The CDR3 totals 12 residues, both ends included. Germline-derived CDR1 and CDR2 are MNHEY and SVGAGI. The CDR3 region is CASSSPGQGTFV.

The V and J genes are TRBV18 and TRBJ1-4; maybe TRBD1 (6 bases). V lost 2 bases and J 7 bases, leaving 14 bases between the germline ends. CDR3 size: 15 residues. CDR1 and CDR2 (germline): KGHSH, LQKENI. CDR3 coding DNA: TGTGCCAGCTCACCAACAGGGTATCAGGGTGAAAAACTGTTTTTT. Amino acid sequence: CASSPTGYQGEKLFF.

This chain joins TRBV27 and TRBJ2-2; 7 nucleotides align to TRBD2. This CDR3 is built from 15 residues. Germline V lookup: CDR1 MNHEY, CDR2 SMNVEV (reference sequence). Unmatched junction bases numbered 5, after V lost 4 bases and J lost 3 bases. This CDR3 reads CASSWAGVYTGELFF. CDR3 sequence (DNA): TGTGCCAGCAGTTGGGCGGGAGTCTACACCGGGGAGCTGTTTTTT.

The chain employs TRBV11-3 and TRBJ1-1; no definite D call. Germline V gene lookup returns CDR1 SGHNT and CDR2 YENEEA. Trimming removed 2 bases from V and 1 base from J, with 5 bases in between. The CDR3 extends over 13 amino acids. In DNA form, the CDR3 reads TGTGCCAGCAGCTTATCAGGGAACACTGAAGCTTTCTTT. Its translation: CASSLSGNTEAFF.

The rearrangement joins TRBV5-1 to TRBJ2-5, with 9 bases that match TRBD1. The V segment lost 0 bases and the J segment 4 bases; nucleotides outside the gene matches: 1. The CDR3 consists of 14 residues. Germline V CDR1 and CDR2: SGHRS, YFSETQ. The CDR3 coding sequence is TGCGCCAGCAGCTTGGACAGGGGGCGAGAGACCCAGTACTTC. Residues: CASSLDRGRETQYF.

As DNA, the CDR3 is TGTGCCAGCCAGGAGGCGCCTAACTATGGCTACACCTTC. Amino acids: CASQEAPNYGYTF. The V call is TRBV19, the J call TRBJ1-2; D is unresolved. In germline, CDR1 is LNHDA, CDR2 SQIVND (reference sequence). This CDR3 contains 13 residues. Trimming stripped 9 bases from V and 0 bases from J, with 11 bases between.

This chain links TRBV4-1 with TRBJ1-6, with D unclear. The CDR3 is made up of 13 amino acids. V lost 1 base and J 7 bases, leaving 5 bases between the germline ends. Germline V gives CDR1 MGHRA, CDR2 YSYEKL. CDR3 region: CASSQGENSPLHF. The CDR3, as DNA: TGCGCCAGCAGCCAAGGAGAGAATTCACCCCTCCACTTT.

V and J are TRBV7-8 and TRBJ2-1; 10 bases align to TRBD2. CDR3 length: 16 amino acids. V shed 1 base and J 10 bases; nucleotides not matched to a gene: 10. Germline CDR1 is SGHVS and CDR2 is FQNEAQ. CDR3 sequence: CASSLDVSGLALEQFF. In nucleotides, the CDR3 is TGTGCCAGCAGCTTAGATGTGTCGGGACTAGCGTTGGAGCAGTTCTTC.

This chain links TRBV28 with TRBJ2-7; tentatively, D is TRBD2 (6 bases). Germline V gives CDR1 MDHEN, CDR2 SYDVKM. This CDR3 has 14 residues. V lost 2 bases, J lost 3 bases, and 11 bases lay in between. The CDR3 DNA sequence: TGTGCCAGCAGTTTAGTTGGGGAGGTCTACGAGCAGTACTTC. It specifies CASSLVGEVYEQYF. Full variable domain (remainder filled in from reference TRBV28 and TRBJ2-7): DVKVTQSSRYLVKRTGEKVFLECVQDMDHENMFWYRQDPGLGLRLIYFSYDVKMKEKGDIPEGYSVSREKKERFSLILESASTNQTSMYLCASSLVGEVYEQYFGPGTRLTVT.

The J gene is TRBJ2-3, the V gene TRBV7-3, with 7 bases fitting TRBD1. V was pared by 5 bases and J by 1 base, with 3 bases of the junction left unmatched. CDR3 length: 14 residues. CDR1 and CDR2 (germline): SGHTA, FQGTGA. The CDR3, as DNA: TGTGCCAGCAGCACACAGGGGCGCACAGATACGCAGTATTTT. Its translation: CASSTQGRTDTQYF.

The rearrangement joins TRBV28 to TRBJ2-7; TRBD1 agrees at 9 bases. Germline V lookup: CDR1 MDHEN, CDR2 SYDVKM. The CDR3 is 15 residues long. The trim removed 4 bases at V and 2 bases at J, leaving 6 bases unmatched. The CDR3 DNA reads as TGTGCCAGCAGTTCAACAGGGGGCGCCCCCTACGAGCAGTACTTC. Protein product: CASSSTGGAPYEQYF.

This clone was recorded only once. The genes are TRBV5-6 and TRBJ2-3; 14 bases align to TRBD2. Unmatched junction bases numbered 6, after V lost 8 bases and J lost 1 base. Germline CDR1 and CDR2: SGHDT and YYEEEE. The CDR3 is 16 amino acids. The DNA of the CDR3 is TGTGCCAGTCGACTAGCGGGAGGGCCCGGCACAGATACGCAGTATTTT. It specifies CASRLAGGPGTDTQYF.

The CDR3 nucleotides read TGTGCTAGTGGTTTAAATAGTGAATGGGATACGCAGTATTTT. It is translated as CASGLNSEWDTQYF. This chain uses TRBV12-5 with TRBJ2-3; D is unresolved. This CDR3 spans 14 amino acids. Trimming left V 3 bases short and J 6 bases short, with 13 bases between. Germline CDR1 LGHNT, CDR2 FRNRAP.

The chain joins TRBV7-2 to TRBJ1-1; possible D gene TRBD1, 6 bases. Germline V gene lookup returns CDR1 SGHTA and CDR2 FQGNSA. The germline V and J ends were trimmed by 0 bases and 6 bases, with 11 bases remaining between them. This CDR3 is built from 14 residues. The CDR3 bases are TGTGCCAGCAGCTTAGCGTTGGGGGCCGCTGAAGCTTTCTTT. It encodes CASSLALGAAEAFF.

J is TRBJ2-5 and V is TRBV27; TRBD1 matches 9 bases. The CDR3 has 18 residues. Germline CDR1 is MNHEY and CDR2 is SMNVEV (reference sequence). V was clipped by 2 bases and J by 5 bases; unmatched bases: 15. CDR3 sequence: CASSLGIFSGQGRETQYF. CDR3 nucleotide sequence: TGTGCCAGCAGTTTAGGGATCTTTTCGGGACAGGGAAGGGAGACCCAGTACTTC.

The CDR3 region has the DNA TGTGCCATAGGTCCAGCGGACTCTGGAAACACCATATATTTT. This encodes CAIGPADSGNTIYF. This chain uses TRBV10-3 with TRBJ1-3; D is uncertain. Germline CDR1 ENHRY, CDR2 SYGVKD. V lost 9 bases and J lost 0, with 12 bases in between. The CDR3 covers 14 residues.

The V and J genes are TRBV27 and TRBJ1-6, with TRBD1 as a possible D gene (5 bases). This CDR3 is 18 amino acids long. V lost 4 bases and J lost 0, with 16 bases in between. The germline gives CDR1 MNHEY, CDR2 SMNVEV (reference sequence). The CDR3, as DNA: TGTGCCAGCAGTTCAGGGCTTGGGCGCAGCTCCTATAATTCACCCCTCCACTTT. Protein product: CASSSGLGRSSYNSPLHF.